This T cell receptor beta chain was found in a study of molecular identifiers for immune sequencing clone quantification. This clonotype has more than one count but fewer than ten. Germline V gene data show CDR1 as GTSNPN and CDR2 as SVGIG (reference sequence). Trimming removed 0 bases from V and 6 bases from J; junction bases left unmatched: 5. The CDR3 length is 14 residues. TCRdb re-called the PCR reads through MiXCR, storing one row per CDR3 protein. The table has more than 450,000 distinct CDR3 sequences, roughly a fifth seen once. This clonotype was obtained from a human donor in good health. Some libraries in this study had Jurkat cell RNA spiked in. The sequenced sample was naive CD8+ T cells from blood, with Jurkat cell RNA spiked in. Subset reported: FACS-sorted CD8+CD4-CCR7+CD45RA+ naive T cells. The chain is built from TRBV30 and TRBJ2-1, with 7 bases fitting TRBD2. As DNA, the CDR3 is TGTGCCTGGAGTGTACGCGGGGGAGCCAATGAGCAGTTCTTC. Protein: CAWSVRGGANEQFF.